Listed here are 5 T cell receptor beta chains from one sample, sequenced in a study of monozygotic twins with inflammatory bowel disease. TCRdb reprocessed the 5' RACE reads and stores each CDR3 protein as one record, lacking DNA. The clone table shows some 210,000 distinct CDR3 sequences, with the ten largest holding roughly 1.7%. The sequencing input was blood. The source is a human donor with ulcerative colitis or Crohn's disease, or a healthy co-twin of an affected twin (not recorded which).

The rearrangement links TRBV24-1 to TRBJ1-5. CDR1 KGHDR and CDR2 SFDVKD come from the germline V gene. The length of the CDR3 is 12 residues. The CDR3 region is CATSDLRQPQHF.

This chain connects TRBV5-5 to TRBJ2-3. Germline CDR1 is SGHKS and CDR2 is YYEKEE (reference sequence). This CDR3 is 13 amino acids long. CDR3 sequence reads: CASSLKAADTQYF.

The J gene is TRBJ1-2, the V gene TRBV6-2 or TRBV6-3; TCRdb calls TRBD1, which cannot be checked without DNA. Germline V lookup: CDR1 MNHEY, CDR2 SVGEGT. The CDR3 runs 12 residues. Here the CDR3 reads CASRETGVGYTF.

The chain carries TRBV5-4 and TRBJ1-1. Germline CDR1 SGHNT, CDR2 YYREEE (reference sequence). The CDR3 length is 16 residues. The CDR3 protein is CASSLLYGASGTEAFF.

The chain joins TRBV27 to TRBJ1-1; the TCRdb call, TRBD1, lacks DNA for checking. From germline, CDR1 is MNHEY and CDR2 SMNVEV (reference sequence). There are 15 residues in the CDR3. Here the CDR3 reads CASRADRGWNTEAFF.